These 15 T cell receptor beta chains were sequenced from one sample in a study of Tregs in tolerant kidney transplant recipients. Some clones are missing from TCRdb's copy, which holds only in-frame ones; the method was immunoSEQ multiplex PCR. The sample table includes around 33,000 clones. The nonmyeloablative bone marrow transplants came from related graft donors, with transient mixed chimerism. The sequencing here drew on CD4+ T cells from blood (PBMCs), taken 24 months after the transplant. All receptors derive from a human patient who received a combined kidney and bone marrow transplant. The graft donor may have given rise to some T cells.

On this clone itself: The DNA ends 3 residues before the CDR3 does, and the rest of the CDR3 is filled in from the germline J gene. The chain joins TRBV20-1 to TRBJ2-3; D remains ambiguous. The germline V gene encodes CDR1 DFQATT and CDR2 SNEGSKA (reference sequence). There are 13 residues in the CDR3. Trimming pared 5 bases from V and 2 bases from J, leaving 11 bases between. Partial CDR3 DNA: TGCAGTGCTTCCAGCGTTTACACAGATACG. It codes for CSASSVYTDT. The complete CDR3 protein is CSASSVYTDTQYF.

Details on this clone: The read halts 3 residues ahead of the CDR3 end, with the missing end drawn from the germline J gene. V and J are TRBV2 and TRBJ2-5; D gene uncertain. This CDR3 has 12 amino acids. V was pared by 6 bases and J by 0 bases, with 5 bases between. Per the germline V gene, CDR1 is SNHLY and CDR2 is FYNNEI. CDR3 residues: CASRADQETQYF. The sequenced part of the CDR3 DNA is TGTGCCAGCAGGGCTGACCAAGAGACC.

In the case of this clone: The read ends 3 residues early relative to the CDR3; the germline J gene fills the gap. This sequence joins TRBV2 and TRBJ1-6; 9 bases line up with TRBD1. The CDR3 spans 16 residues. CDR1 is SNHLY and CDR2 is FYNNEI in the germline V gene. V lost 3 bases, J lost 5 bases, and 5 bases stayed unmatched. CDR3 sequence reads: CASSESGTGNNSPLHF. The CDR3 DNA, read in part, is TGTGCCAGCAGTGAGTCCGGGACAGGGAATAATTCACCC. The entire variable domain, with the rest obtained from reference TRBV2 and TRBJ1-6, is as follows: EPEVTQTPSHQVTQMGQEVILRCVPISNHLYFYWYRQILGQKVEFLVSFYNNEISEKSEIFDDQFSVERPDGSNFTLKIRSTKLEDSAMYFCASSESGTGNNSPLHFGNGTRLTVT.

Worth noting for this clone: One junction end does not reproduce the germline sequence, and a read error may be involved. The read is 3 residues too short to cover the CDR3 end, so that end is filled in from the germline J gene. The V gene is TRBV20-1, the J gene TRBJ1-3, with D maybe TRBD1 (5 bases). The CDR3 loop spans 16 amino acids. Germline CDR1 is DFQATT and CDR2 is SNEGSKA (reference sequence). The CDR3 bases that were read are TGCAGTGTTAGAGGCCCGCCGACAGTCTCTGGAAACACC. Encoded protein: CSVRGPPTVSGNT. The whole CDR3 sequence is CSVRGPPTVSGNTIYF.

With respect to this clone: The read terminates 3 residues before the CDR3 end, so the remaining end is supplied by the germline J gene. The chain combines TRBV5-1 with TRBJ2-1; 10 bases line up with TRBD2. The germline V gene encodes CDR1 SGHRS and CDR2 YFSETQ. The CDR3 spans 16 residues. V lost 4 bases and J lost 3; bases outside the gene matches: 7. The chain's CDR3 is CASSKVLAGDYNEQFF. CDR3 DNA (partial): TGCGCCAGCAGCAAAGTTCTAGCGGGAGACTACAATGAG.

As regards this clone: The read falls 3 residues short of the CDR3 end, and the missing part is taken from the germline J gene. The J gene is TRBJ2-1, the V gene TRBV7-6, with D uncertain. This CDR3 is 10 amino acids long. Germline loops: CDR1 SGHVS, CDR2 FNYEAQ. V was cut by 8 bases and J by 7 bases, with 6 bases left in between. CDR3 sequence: CASPYNEQFF. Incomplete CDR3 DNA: TGTGCCAGCCCGTATAATGAG.

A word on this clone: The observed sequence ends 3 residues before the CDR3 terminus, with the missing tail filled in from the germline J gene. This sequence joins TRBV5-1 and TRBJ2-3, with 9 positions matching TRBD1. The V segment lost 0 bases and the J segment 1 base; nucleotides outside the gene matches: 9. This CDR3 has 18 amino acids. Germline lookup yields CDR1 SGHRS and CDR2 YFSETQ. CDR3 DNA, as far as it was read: TGCGCCAGCAGCTTGGTACCGCCGGGACAGGGAGGCACAGATACG. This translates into CASSLVPPGQGGTDT. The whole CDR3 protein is CASSLVPPGQGGTDTQYF. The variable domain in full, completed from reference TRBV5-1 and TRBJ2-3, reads KAGVTQTPRYLIKTRGQQVTLSCSPISGHRSVSWYQQTPGQGLQFLFEYFSETQRNKGNFPGRFSGRQFSNSRSEMNVSTLELGDSALYLCASSLVPPGQGGTDTQYFGPGTRLTVL.

The sequenced part of the CDR3 DNA is TGTGCCAGCAGTGAATCGCACAGGGAGTACGAG. Translation: CASSESHREYE. The entire CDR3 is CASSESHREYEQYF. The rearrangement links TRBV6-1 to TRBJ2-7, with D possibly being TRBD1 (6 bases). The CDR3 end is not reached by the read, which stops 3 residues before it; the germline J gene fills it in. This CDR3 region has 14 residues. In germline, CDR1 is MNHNS, CDR2 SASEGT. The V gene lost 2 bases and the J gene lost 4 bases, with 12 bases spanning the gap.

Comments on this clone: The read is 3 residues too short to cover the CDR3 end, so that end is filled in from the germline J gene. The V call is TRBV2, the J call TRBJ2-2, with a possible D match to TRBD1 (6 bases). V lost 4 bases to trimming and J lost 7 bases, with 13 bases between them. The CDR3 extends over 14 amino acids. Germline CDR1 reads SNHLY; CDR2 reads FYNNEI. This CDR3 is CASSVTGRIGELFF. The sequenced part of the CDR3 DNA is TGTGCCAGCAGTGTGACAGGAAGGATCGGGGAG.

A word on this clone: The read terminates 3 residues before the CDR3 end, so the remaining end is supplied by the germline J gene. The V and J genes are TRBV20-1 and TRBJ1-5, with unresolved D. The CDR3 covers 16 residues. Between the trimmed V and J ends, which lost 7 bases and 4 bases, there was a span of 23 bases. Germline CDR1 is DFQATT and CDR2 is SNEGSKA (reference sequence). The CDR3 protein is CSVAGFRSGRNQPQHF. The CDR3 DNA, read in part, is TGCAGTGTTGCGGGTTTTAGGTCGGGGAGAAATCAGCCC.

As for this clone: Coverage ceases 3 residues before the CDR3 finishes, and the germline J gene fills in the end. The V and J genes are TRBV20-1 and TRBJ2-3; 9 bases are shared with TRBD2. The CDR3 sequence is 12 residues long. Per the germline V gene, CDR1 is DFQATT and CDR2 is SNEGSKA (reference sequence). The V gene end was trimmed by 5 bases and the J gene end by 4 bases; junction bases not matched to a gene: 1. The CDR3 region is CSARLAADTQYF. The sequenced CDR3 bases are TGCAGTGCTCGACTAGCGGCAGATACG.

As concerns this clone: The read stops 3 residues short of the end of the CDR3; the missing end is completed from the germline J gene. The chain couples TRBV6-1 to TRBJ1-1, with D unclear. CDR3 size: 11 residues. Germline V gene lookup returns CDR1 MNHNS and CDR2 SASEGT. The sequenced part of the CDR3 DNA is TGTGCCAGCAGTGAACTCCGCGGA. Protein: CASSELRG. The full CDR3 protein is CASSELRGAFF.

CDR3 DNA, as far as it was read: TGTGCCAGCAGCTTAATCCCGGATTCACCC. It is translated as CASSLIPDSP. The CDR3 as a whole reads CASSLIPDSPLHF. This chain uses TRBV7-9 with TRBJ1-6, with D unclear. The read ends 3 residues early relative to the CDR3; the germline J gene fills the gap. V was shortened by 2 bases and J by 8 bases, with 7 bases between the two germline ends. Germline CDR1 reads SEHNR; CDR2 reads FQNEAQ (reference sequence). This CDR3 is 13 amino acids long. Using reference TRBV7-9 and TRBJ1-6 for the parts outside the CDR3, the full variable domain is DTGVSQNPRHKITKRGQNVTFRCDPISEHNRLYWYRQTLGQGPEFLTYFQNEAQLEKSRLLSDRFSAERPKGSFSTLEIQRTEQGDSAMYLCASSLIPDSPLHFGNGTRLTVT.

CDR3 DNA (partial): TGTGCCAGCTCACCAGGAGGACAGGCCTACGAG. Amino acid sequence: CASSPGGQAYE. The CDR3 in its entirety is CASSPGGQAYEQYF. This chain connects TRBV18 to TRBJ2-7, with 7 positions matching TRBD1. The read ends 3 residues early relative to the CDR3; the germline J gene fills the gap. CDR3 length: 14 amino acids. Germline CDR1 and CDR2: KGHSH and LQKENI. V gave up 2 bases and J gave up 2 bases; unmatched junction bases: 3.

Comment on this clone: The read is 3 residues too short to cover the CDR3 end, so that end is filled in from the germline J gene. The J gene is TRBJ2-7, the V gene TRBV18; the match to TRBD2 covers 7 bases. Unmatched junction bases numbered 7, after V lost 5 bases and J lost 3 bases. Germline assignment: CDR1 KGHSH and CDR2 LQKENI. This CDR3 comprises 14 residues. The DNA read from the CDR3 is TGTGCCAGCTCAGCAGCGGGAAAGGGCTACGAG. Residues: CASSAAGKGYE. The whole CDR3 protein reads CASSAAGKGYEQYF.